This T cell receptor beta chain was identified during a study of shared clonotypes between healthy human individuals. Only Caucasian adults living in Nashville, Tennessee made up the donor group. As originally analysed: In the immunoSEQ data, sequences were junction-only and lacked quality scores, so filtering differed. Sequencing was performed with immunoSEQ multiplex PCR; in TCRdb, only in-frame clones are kept and a portion is missing. That table furnishes V, J and clone size, whereas the DNA furnished D and trimming. Of more than 2,000,000 clones detected, roughly 93% appear once; the ten largest clones hold 0.35% to 0.5%. The sequenced sample was naive CD4+ T cells from PBMCs. The sample's subset: CD45RA+ positively selected. The TCR sequence derives from a man younger than 35 in good health. Some clones in this sample may be carry-over from other donors' samples.

For the CDR3, the DNA is TGCAGCGTTGCGATAGCGGGAGGGCCGCGGAATGAGCAGTTCTTC. It yields the protein CSVAIAGGPRNEQFF. The V call is TRBV29-1, the J call TRBJ2-1, with 11 bases matching TRBD2. CDR3 size: 15 residues. Germline V lookup: CDR1 SQVTM, CDR2 ANQGSEA. J gave up 7 bases and V 4 bases, and 9 bases lay outside the gene matches.